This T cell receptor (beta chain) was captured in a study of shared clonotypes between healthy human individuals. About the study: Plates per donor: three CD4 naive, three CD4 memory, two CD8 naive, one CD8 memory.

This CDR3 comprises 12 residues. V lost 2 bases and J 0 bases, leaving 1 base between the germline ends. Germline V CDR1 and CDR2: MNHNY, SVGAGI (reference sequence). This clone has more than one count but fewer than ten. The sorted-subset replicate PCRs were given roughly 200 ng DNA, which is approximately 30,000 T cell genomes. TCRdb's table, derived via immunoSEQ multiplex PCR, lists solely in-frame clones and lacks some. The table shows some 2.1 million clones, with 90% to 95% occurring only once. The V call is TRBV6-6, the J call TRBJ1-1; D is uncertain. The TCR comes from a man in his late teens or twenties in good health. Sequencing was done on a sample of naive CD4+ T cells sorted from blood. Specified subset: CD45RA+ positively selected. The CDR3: CASSYVNTEAFF. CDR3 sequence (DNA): TGTGCCAGCAGTTACGTGAACACTGAAGCTTTCTTT.